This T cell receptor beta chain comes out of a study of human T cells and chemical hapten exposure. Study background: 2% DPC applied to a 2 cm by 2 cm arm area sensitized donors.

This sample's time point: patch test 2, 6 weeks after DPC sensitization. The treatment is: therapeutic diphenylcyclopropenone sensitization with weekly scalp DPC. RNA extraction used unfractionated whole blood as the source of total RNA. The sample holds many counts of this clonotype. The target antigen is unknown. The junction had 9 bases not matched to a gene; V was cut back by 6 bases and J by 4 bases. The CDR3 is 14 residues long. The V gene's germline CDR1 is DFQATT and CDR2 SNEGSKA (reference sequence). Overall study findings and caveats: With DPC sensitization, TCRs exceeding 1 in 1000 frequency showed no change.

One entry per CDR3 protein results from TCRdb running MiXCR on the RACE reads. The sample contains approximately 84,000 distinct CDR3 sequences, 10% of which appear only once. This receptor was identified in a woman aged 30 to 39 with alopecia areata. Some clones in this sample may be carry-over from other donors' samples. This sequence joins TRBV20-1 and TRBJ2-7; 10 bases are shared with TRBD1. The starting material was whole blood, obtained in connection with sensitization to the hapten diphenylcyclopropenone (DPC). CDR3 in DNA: TGCAGTGCCCCGGACAGGGGGAGAAGATACGAGCAGTACTTC. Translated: CSAPDRGRRYEQYF.